This is a list of T cell receptor beta chains from one sample in a study of T cell responses to AZD1222 COVID-19 vaccine. Some clones are missing from TCRdb's copy, which holds only in-frame ones; the method was immunoSEQ multiplex PCR. Here the sample spans 70,000 to 90,000 clones, over 85% being singletons. The sequencing here drew on peripheral blood, taken on day 0 of AZD1222 vaccination. The receptors shown here come from an adult in good health. The CDR3 runs from the conserved cysteine through the conserved F or W. D genes are given only for firm matches. Size tells how often a clone was seen (once, few, many) or the class of an expanded clone, and some rows leave it out.

D	V	J	size	CDR3	DNA
.	TRBV19	TRBJ1-2	.	CASSIGALYGYTF	TGTGCCAGTAGTATCGGGGCACTCTATGGCTACACCTTC
.	TRBV10-3	TRBJ1-6	once	CAISEWMLDKPNSPLHF	TGTGCCATCAGTGAGTGGATGTTGGACAAGCCTAATTCACCCCTCCACTTT
.	TRBV10-3	TRBJ1-1	.	CAISTDRTNTEAFF	TGTGCCATCAGCACCGACAGGACGAACACTGAAGCTTTCTTT
.	TRBV6-5	TRBJ1-3	.	CASSYERSGNTIYF	TGTGCCAGCAGTTATGAACGATCTGGAAACACCATATATTTT
.	TRBV3-1/TRBV3-2	TRBJ1-5	.	CASSQGASNQPQHF	TGTGCCAGCAGCCAAGGAGCTAGCAATCAGCCCCAGCATTTT
.	TRBV6-5	TRBJ1-5	.	CATRGAGGSNQPQHF	TGTGCCACCAGGGGCGCCGGTGGCAGCAATCAGCCCCAGCATTTT
.	TRBV18	TRBJ2-1	.	CASSPPSTGPYNEQFF	TGTGCCAGCTCACCACCGAGCACAGGGCCCTACAATGAGCAGTTCTTC
TRBD1	TRBV3-1/TRBV3-2	TRBJ1-5	few	CASSPTGQGRGQPQHF	TGTGCCAGCAGCCCGACGGGACAGGGTAGGGGTCAGCCCCAGCATTTT
.	TRBV30	TRBJ1-2	.	CAWEKPGYGYTF	TGTGCCTGGGAGAAACCAGGGTATGGCTACACCTTC
.	TRBV6-5	TRBJ2-1	.	CASSSSGKGHNEQFF	TGTGCCAGCAGTTCGTCCGGCAAAGGCCACAATGAGCAGTTCTTC
TRBD1	TRBV6-5	TRBJ1-6	once	CASSYRQGGSSPLHF	TGTGCCAGCAGTTACCGACAGGGGGGGTCCTCACCCCTCCACTTT
.	TRBV13	TRBJ2-7	.	CASSLRGGAYEQYF	TGTGCCAGCAGCTTAAGGGGGGGTGCCTACGAGCAGTACTTC
TRBD2	TRBV7-2	TRBJ2-2	.	CASSLTRETGELFF	TGTGCCAGCAGCTTAACGCGGGAGACCGGGGAGCTGTTTTTT
.	TRBV4-2	TRBJ1-2	few	CASSLGTVNYGYTF	TGTGCCAGCAGCCTAGGAACAGTTAACTATGGCTACACCTTC
TRBD2	TRBV30	TRBJ2-5	.	CAWSAGTSGAARETQYF	TGTGCCTGGAGTGCCGGGACTAGCGGGGCGGCGCGGGAGACCCAGTACTTC
.	TRBV6-5	TRBJ2-5	.	CASSYSRGTQETQYF	TGTGCCAGCAGTTACTCGAGGGGGACCCAAGAGACCCAGTACTTC
TRBD1	TRBV7-8	TRBJ1-1	.	CASSGGTGGRTEAFF	TGTGCCAGCAGCGGCGGGACAGGGGGCCGGACTGAAGCTTTCTTT
TRBD2	TRBV6-2/TRBV6-3	TRBJ2-2	.	CASSYPGTIRELFF	TGTGCCAGCAGTTACCCCGGGACTATTAGGGAGCTGTTTTTT
TRBD2	TRBV6-5	TRBJ2-7	.	CASSYAGGGVYEQYF	TGTGCCAGCAGTTACGCGGGAGGCGGGGTTTACGAGCAGTACTTC
.	TRBV11-3	TRBJ2-6	.	CASSLQGSGANVLTF	TGTGCCAGCAGCTTACAAGGCTCTGGGGCCAACGTCCTGACTTTC
.	TRBV6-5	TRBJ1-1	.	CASGSMNTEAFF	TGTGCCAGCGGCAGCATGAACACTGAAGCTTTCTTT
.	TRBV28	TRBJ1-2	.	CASSLFLGGYTF	TGTGCCAGCAGTTTATTCCTCGGGGGCTACACCTTC
TRBD2	TRBV30	TRBJ2-1	.	CAWSDLILAGGDNEQFF	TGTGCCTGGAGTGACCTAATTCTAGCGGGGGGTGACAATGAGCAGTTCTTC
.	TRBV19	TRBJ2-7	.	CASSRDISYEQYF	TGTGCCAGTAGCCGGGACATTTCCTACGAGCAGTACTTC
.	TRBV12-3/TRBV12-4	TRBJ2-3	.	CASRRHSADTQYF	TGTGCCAGCAGACGCCACTCGGCCGATACGCAGTATTTT
TRBD1	TRBV7-2	TRBJ1-2	.	CASSSLLRQGAHYGYTF	TGTGCCAGCAGCTCCCTGTTGAGGCAGGGGGCCCACTATGGCTACACCTTC
.	TRBV27	TRBJ2-7	few	CASSSIIPGRGTYEQYF	TGTGCCAGCAGTTCCATTATTCCGGGACGGGGAACCTACGAGCAGTACTTC
.	TRBV11-2	TRBJ2-4	.	CASSLESRGIQYF	TGTGCCAGCAGCTTAGAGTCCCGAGGCATTCAGTACTTC
.	TRBV3-1/TRBV3-2	TRBJ1-3	.	CASKAGLAGNTIYF	TGTGCCAGCAAAGCGGGACTTGCTGGAAACACCATATATTTT
TRBD2	TRBV5-8	TRBJ2-1	.	CASSLGLAVRDEQFF	TGTGCCAGCAGCTTGGGGCTAGCGGTTAGGGATGAGCAGTTCTTC
.	TRBV10-1	TRBJ2-5	.	CASSEHGSAREETQYF	TGCGCCAGCAGTGAGCATGGCAGCGCACGAGAAGAGACCCAGTACTTC
TRBD2	TRBV11-2	TRBJ2-3	few	CASSLTSGTDTQYF	TGTGCCAGCAGCTTGACTAGCGGGACAGATACGCAGTATTTT
.	TRBV4-3	TRBJ1-2	.	CASSQDTAGGAVKDGYTF	TGCGCCAGCAGCCAAGATACGGCTGGGGGGGCGGTTAAGGATGGCTACACCTTC
.	TRBV5-6	TRBJ1-1	.	CASSLVETTVSSEAFF	TGTGCCAGCAGCTTGGTGGAAACGACAGTCTCGTCCGAAGCTTTCTTT
.	TRBV19	TRBJ2-1	.	CASSRLGEQFF	TGTGCCAGTAGTCGACTAGGGGAGCAGTTCTTC
.	TRBV12-3/TRBV12-4	TRBJ2-7	.	CASSFQGRYEQYF	TGTGCCAGCAGTTTTCAGGGGCGCTACGAGCAGTACTTC
TRBD2	TRBV5-1	TRBJ2-2	.	CASGTSGTPRGGELFF	TGCGCCAGCGGGACTAGCGGGACTCCCCGTGGCGGGGAGCTGTTTTTT